This is a list of T cell receptor beta chains from one sample in a study of T cell responses to AZD1222 COVID-19 vaccine. The repertoire was sequenced with immunoSEQ multiplex PCR; TCRdb's copy has only in-frame clones and lacks some. This repertoire shows 100,000 to 150,000 clones, roughly 91% found once; its top ten account for approximately 5%. Material: peripheral blood, obtained 28 days after the second AZD1222 dose. Source of these receptors: an adult who received the AZD1222 COVID-19 vaccine. The CDR3 runs from the conserved cysteine through the conserved F or W. The D gene is left open where the match is weak. Size values are once, few and many counts, or a class for expanded clones, and some rows have none.

J	D	V	size	CDR3	DNA
TRBJ1-5	TRBD1	TRBV19	NA	CASTGTGRTSNQPQHF	TGTGCCAGTACCGGGACAGGGAGAACCAGCAATCAGCCCCAGCATTTT
TRBJ2-3	NA	TRBV19	NA	CASSIGSGSADTQYF	TGTGCCAGTAGTATAGGGTCGGGTTCCGCAGATACGCAGTATTTT
TRBJ1-1	NA	TRBV3-1/TRBV3-2	NA	CASSTRGNTEAFF	TGTGCCAGCAGCACCCGGGGGAACACTGAAGCTTTCTTT
TRBJ1-1	NA	TRBV5-1	NA	CASSLALGDMNTEAFF	TGCGCCAGCAGCTTGGCTCTGGGGGACATGAACACTGAAGCTTTCTTT
TRBJ1-5	TRBD1	TRBV19	NA	CASSIYFQGAINQPQHF	TGTGCCAGTAGTATCTATTTTCAGGGGGCGATCAATCAGCCCCAGCATTTT
TRBJ2-2	NA	TRBV7-2	once	CASGEPNTGELFF	TGTGCCAGCGGGGAACCGAACACCGGGGAGCTGTTTTTT
TRBJ1-2	NA	TRBV15	NA	CATSRDRGGNYGYTF	TGTGCCACCAGCAGAGATAGAGGGGGTAACTATGGCTACACCTTC
TRBJ2-1	NA	TRBV5-1	once	CASSLTSLNEQFF	TGCGCCAGCAGCCTAACTAGCTTGAATGAGCAGTTCTTC
TRBJ2-7	NA	TRBV6-5	NA	CASRRDTGSFYEQYF	TGTGCCAGCAGGAGGGACACGGGAAGTTTCTACGAGCAGTACTTC
TRBJ2-3	NA	TRBV7-8	NA	CASSYSGTDTQYF	TGTGCCAGCAGCTACAGTGGCACAGATACGCAGTATTTT
TRBJ2-2	NA	TRBV5-6	NA	CASSEPRGARTGELFF	TGTGCCAGCAGCGAGCCCCGGGGGGCGCGGACCGGGGAGCTGTTTTTT
TRBJ2-2	NA	TRBV4-3	NA	CASSQDWATGELFF	TGCGCCAGCAGCCAAGATTGGGCAACCGGGGAGCTGTTTTTT
TRBJ2-5	NA	TRBV5-1	NA	CASSLRQETQYF	TGCGCCAGCAGCTTGCGACAAGAGACCCAGTACTTC
TRBJ1-1	NA	TRBV29-1	NA	CSVKMNTEAFF	TGCAGCGTTAAGATGAACACTGAAGCTTTCTTT
TRBJ2-5	NA	TRBV9	NA	CASSVGLRRETQYF	TGTGCCAGCAGCGTAGGACTCAGAAGGGAGACCCAGTACTTC
TRBJ1-1	NA	TRBV6-6	NA	CASSYSSGDTEAFF	TGTGCCAGCAGTTACTCGTCTGGGGACACTGAAGCTTTCTTT
TRBJ2-7	TRBD2	TRBV5-5	once	CASSLVAGVRISSYEQYF	TGTGCCAGCAGCTTGGTGGCGGGAGTAAGGATTTCGTCCTACGAGCAGTACTTC
TRBJ2-5	NA	TRBV7-2	NA	CASSLQPRETQYF	TGTGCCAGCAGCTTACAGCCAAGGGAGACCCAGTACTTC
TRBJ2-7	TRBD2	TRBV19	NA	CASSAGLAYEQYF	TGTGCCAGTAGTGCGGGACTAGCCTACGAGCAGTACTTC
TRBJ2-7	NA	TRBV27	NA	CASTRGVEQYF	TGTGCCAGCACTCGAGGGGTCGAGCAGTACTTC
TRBJ1-2	TRBD1	TRBV5-4	NA	CASSPEQGWDGYTF	TGTGCCAGCAGCCCGGAACAGGGGTGGGATGGCTACACCTTC
TRBJ2-5	NA	TRBV29-1	NA	CSVEVGRETQYF	TGCAGCGTTGAAGTAGGAAGAGAGACCCAGTACTTC
TRBJ1-2	NA	TRBV9	NA	CASSVGDDNYGYTF	TGTGCCAGCAGCGTAGGAGATGACAACTATGGCTACACCTTC
TRBJ1-4	TRBD1	TRBV6-1	NA	CASRWTGSNEKLFF	TGTGCCAGCAGATGGACAGGGTCTAATGAAAAACTGTTTTTT
TRBJ2-5	NA	TRBV19	NA	CASSTSALTRRQETQYF	TGTGCCAGTAGTACTTCCGCCCTGACTAGGAGGCAAGAGACCCAGTACTTC
TRBJ1-1	NA	TRBV19	few	CASSRGQSEAFF	TGTGCCAGTAGTAGGGGACAATCTGAAGCTTTCTTT
TRBJ1-5	NA	TRBV5-8	NA	CASSFLGKPQHF	TGTGCCAGCAGCTTCCTAGGGAAGCCCCAGCATTTT
TRBJ1-1	NA	TRBV6-5	NA	CASSQLTRMNTEAFF	TGTGCCAGCAGTCAACTGACAAGAATGAACACTGAAGCTTTCTTT
TRBJ2-1	TRBD2	TRBV7-6	once	CASSQRSGGEFVYNEQFF	TGTGCCAGCAGCCAGCGTAGCGGGGGGGAGTTTGTATACAATGAGCAGTTCTTC
TRBJ2-1	TRBD1	TRBV9	NA	CASAQYRGPGYNEQFF	TGTGCCAGCGCCCAATACAGGGGGCCGGGGTACAATGAGCAGTTCTTC
TRBJ2-5	NA	TRBV5-1	NA	CASSLSRGYETQYF	TGCGCCAGCAGCTTGAGCCGGGGGTACGAGACCCAGTACTTC
TRBJ2-7	NA	TRBV27	NA	CASSYWSIRRGEQYF	TGTGCCAGCAGTTATTGGTCGATTCGACGAGGCGAGCAGTACTTC
TRBJ2-1	NA	TRBV27	NA	CASSLGSGNNEQFF	TGTGCCAGCAGTTTGGGGTCCGGGAACAATGAGCAGTTCTTC
TRBJ1-2	NA	TRBV6-5	NA	CAVATGGIGYTF	TGTGCCGTTGCCACGGGGGGGATTGGCTACACCTTC
TRBJ1-2	NA	TRBV2	NA	CASSGTQVTNYGYTF	TGTGCCAGCAGTGGGACACAGGTGACTAACTATGGCTACACCTTC
TRBJ2-1	TRBD2	TRBV10-3	NA	CAISERNLAGGLRNEQFF	TGTGCCATCAGTGAAAGGAACCTAGCGGGAGGCTTGCGCAATGAGCAGTTCTTC